The text below deals with one TCR beta chain. Antigen unknown. As for treatment: about 20 received Ad26.COV2.S at low or high dose, single or two shots; several received placebo; per-sample allocation not given. Following the first vaccine or placebo injection, samples were taken on day 63. Produced via immunoSEQ multiplex PCR; TCRdb's table is partial and in-frame only. In the table there are approximately 400,000 clones, around 84% of which are singletons. Germline CDR1 and CDR2: WNHNN and SYGVQD (reference sequence). The CDR3 covers 13 residues. V was cut by 6 bases and J by 4 bases, with 13 bases left in between. The data derive from a study of Ad26.COV2.S vaccination and SARS-CoV-2 variants. Study-wide context: Donor was assigned to the Ad26.COV2.S arm of trial COV1001. The authors gave Ad26.COV2.S intramuscularly, either once or twice 56 days apart. Notes on the study in general: Placebo and vaccine recipients had non-spike TCR breadth that was similar. After vaccination, reports described spike-specific CD8+ and CD4+ T cell responses as showing substantial breadth.

The sample consisted of peripheral blood, taken in a trial of Ad26.COV2.S vaccine versus placebo. The genes are TRBV10-1 and TRBJ2-7; D possibly corresponds to TRBD2 (6 bases). The TCR originated in a person aged 18-60 years who received the Ad26.COV2.S COVID-19 vaccine or a placebo. CDR3 loop: CASSGLAKYEQYF. The CDR3 DNA reads TGCGCCAGCAGCGGGCTAGCGAAATACGAGCAGTACTTC.